The T cell receptor (beta chain) described here comes from a study of early T cells in non-severe SARS-CoV-2 infection. Each CDR3 protein is one row after TCRdb ran MiXCR on the 5' RACE reads. The table has roughly 61,000 distinct CDR3 sequences, about 13% seen once. A note on this clonotype: Antigen specificity is unknown.

Study conclusions and caveats: Sequences matched to VDJdb favored anti-spike CD8 responses, while private and CD4 specificities were missed.

V shed 7 bases, J shed 0 bases, and the junction held 14 bases outside the gene matches. Germline values: CDR1 SGHTA, CDR2 FQGNSA. The CDR3 contains 19 residues. The genes are TRBV7-2 and TRBJ2-6; TRBD1 agrees at 8 bases. The sequences come from whole blood, collected at baseline. The TCR comes from an adult who was a healthcare worker with PCR-confirmed SARS-CoV-2 infection or an uninfected control (not recorded which). CDR3 residues: CASIEGQAGEGSGANVLTF. DNA for the CDR3: TGTGCCAGCATCGAGGGACAGGCAGGGGAAGGCTCTGGGGCCAACGTCCTGACTTTC.